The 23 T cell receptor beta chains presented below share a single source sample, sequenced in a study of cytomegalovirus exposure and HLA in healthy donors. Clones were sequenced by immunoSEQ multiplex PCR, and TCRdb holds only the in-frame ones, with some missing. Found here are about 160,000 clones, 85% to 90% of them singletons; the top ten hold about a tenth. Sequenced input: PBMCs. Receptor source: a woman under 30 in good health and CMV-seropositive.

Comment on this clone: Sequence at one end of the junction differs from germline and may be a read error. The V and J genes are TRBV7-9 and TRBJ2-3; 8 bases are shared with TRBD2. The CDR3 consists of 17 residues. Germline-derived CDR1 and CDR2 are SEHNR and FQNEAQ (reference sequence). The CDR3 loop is CASSLGASSGHTDTQYF. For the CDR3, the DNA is TGTGCCAGCAGTTTAGGAGCGTCTAGCGGGCACACAGATACGCAGTATTTT.

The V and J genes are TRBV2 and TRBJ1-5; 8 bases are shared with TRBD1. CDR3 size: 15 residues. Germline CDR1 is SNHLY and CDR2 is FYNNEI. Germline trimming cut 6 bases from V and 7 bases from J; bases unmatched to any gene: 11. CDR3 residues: CASRGTGDRGQPQHF. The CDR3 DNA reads TGTGCCAGCAGGGGGACAGGAGATCGAGGGCAGCCCCAGCATTTT.

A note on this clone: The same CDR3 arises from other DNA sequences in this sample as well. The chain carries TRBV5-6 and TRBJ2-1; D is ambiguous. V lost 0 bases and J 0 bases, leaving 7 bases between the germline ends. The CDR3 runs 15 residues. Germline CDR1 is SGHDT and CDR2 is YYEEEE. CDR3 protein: CASSLGGSSYNEQFF. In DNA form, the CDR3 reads TGTGCCAGCAGCTTGGGCGGATCCTCCTACAATGAGCAGTTCTTC. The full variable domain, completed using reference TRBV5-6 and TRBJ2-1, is DAGVTQSPTHLIKTRGQQVTLRCSPKSGHDTVSWYQQALGQGPQFIFQYYEEEERQRGNFPDRFSGHQFPNYSSELNVNALLLGDSALYLCASSLGGSSYNEQFFGPGTRLTVL.

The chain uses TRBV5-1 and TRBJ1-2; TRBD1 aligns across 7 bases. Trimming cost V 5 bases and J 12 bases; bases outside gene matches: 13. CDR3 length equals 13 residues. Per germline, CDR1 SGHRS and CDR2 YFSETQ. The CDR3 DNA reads TGCGCCAGCAGATACCGGGACAGTGCCTTCCACACCTTC. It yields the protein CASRYRDSAFHTF.

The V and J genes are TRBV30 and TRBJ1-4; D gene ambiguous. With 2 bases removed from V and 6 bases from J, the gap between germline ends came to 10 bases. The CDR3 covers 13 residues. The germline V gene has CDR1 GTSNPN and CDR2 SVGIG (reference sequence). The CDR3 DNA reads TGTGCCTGGAGTCCAAGAGTTCATGAAAAACTGTTTTTT. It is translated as CAWSPRVHEKLFF.

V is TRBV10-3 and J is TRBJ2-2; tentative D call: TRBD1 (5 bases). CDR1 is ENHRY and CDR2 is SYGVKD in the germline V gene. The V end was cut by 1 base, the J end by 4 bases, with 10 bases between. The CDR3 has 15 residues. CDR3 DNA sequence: TGTGCCATCAGTGAGTTACAGGCGATCACCGGGGAGCTGTTTTTT. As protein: CAISELQAITGELFF.

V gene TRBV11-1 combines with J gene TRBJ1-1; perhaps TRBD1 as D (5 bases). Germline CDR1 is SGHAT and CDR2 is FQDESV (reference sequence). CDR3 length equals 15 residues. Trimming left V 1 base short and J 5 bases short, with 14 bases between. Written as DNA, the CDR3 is TGTGCCAGCAGCTTAGGCAGGGCGATGTGGACTGAAGCTTTCTTT. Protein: CASSLGRAMWTEAFF.

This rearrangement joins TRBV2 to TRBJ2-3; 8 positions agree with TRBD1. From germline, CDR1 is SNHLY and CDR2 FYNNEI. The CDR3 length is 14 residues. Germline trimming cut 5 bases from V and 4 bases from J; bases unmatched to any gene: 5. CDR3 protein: CASSRQGLPDTQYF. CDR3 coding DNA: TGTGCCAGCAGTAGACAGGGGTTACCAGATACGCAGTATTTT.

The chain's CDR3 is CASISFPGLAEMNTGELFF. The CDR3 DNA sequence: TGCGCCAGCATATCTTTCCCGGGACTAGCGGAGATGAACACCGGGGAGCTGTTTTTT. The chain has TRBV5-1 and TRBJ2-2, with 11 bases lining up with TRBD2. Germline trimming cut 6 bases from V and 1 base from J; bases unmatched to any gene: 14. The germline V gene has CDR1 SGHRS and CDR2 YFSETQ. This CDR3 spans 19 amino acids.

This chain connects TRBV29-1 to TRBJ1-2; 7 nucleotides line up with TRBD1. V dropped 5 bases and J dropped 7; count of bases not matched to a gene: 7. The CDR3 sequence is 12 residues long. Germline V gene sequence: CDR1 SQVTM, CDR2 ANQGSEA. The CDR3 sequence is CSVWQGVGGYTF. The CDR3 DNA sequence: TGCAGCGTTTGGCAGGGGGTCGGTGGCTACACCTTC.

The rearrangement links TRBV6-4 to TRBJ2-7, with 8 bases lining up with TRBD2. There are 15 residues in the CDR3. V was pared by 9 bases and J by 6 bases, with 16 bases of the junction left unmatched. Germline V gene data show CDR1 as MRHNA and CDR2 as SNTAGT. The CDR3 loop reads CASTREAGVFLEQYF. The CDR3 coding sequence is TGTGCCAGTACACGGGAAGCGGGAGTGTTTCTCGAGCAGTACTTC.

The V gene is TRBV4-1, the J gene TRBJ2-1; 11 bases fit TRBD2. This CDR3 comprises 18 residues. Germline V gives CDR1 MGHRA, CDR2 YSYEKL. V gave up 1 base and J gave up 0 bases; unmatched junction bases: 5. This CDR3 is CASSQGLAGGSSYNEQFF. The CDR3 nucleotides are TGCGCCAGCAGCCAAGGTCTAGCGGGAGGTTCCTCCTACAATGAGCAGTTCTTC.

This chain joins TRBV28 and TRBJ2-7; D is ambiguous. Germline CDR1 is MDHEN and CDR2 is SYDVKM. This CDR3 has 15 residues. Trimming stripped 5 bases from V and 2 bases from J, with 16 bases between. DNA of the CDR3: TGTGCCAGCAGTCCCTCTTCCGCGGATGCCTACGAGCAGTACTTC. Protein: CASSPSSADAYEQYF.

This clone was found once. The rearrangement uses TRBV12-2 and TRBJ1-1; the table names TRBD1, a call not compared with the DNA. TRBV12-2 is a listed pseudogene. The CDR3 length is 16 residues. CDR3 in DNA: TGTGCAAGTCGCTTAGGGGGACAGGGATGGAACACTGAAGCTTTCTTT. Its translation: CASRLGGQGWNTEAFF.

In DNA, the CDR3 is TGTGCCAGCAGTCTAGGGCGGGAGGCCTACAATGAGCAGTTCTTC. Translation gives CASSLGREAYNEQFF. This chain links TRBV6-5 with TRBJ2-1; 8 bases fit TRBD2. There are 15 residues in the CDR3. Germline V gives CDR1 MNHEY, CDR2 SVGAGI. Germline trimming cut 5 bases from V and 2 bases from J; bases unmatched to any gene: 5.

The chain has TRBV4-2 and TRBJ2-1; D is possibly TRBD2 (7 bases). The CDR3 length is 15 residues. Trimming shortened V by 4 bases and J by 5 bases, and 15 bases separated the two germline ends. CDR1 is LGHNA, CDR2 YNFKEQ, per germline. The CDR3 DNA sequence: TGTGCCAGCAGCCCCTTGGGGGGGGCACACAATGAGCAGTTCTTC. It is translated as CASSPLGGAHNEQFF.

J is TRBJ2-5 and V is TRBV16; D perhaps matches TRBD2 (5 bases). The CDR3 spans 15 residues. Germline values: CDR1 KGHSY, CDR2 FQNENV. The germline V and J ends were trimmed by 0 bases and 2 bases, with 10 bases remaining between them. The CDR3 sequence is CASSQSRLNQETQYF. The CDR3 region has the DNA TGTGCCAGCAGCCAATCCCGACTAAATCAAGAGACCCAGTACTTC.

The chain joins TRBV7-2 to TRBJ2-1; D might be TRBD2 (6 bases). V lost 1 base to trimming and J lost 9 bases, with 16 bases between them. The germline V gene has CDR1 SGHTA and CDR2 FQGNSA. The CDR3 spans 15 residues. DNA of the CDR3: TGTGCCAGCAGCTTAGTTGCGGGAAACGAGGGTGAGCAGTTCTTC. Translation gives CASSLVAGNEGEQFF.

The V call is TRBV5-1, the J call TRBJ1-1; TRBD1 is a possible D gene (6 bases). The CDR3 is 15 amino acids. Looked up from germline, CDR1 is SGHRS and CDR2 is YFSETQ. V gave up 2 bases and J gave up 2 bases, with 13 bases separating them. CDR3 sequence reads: CASSLKTGLNTEAFF. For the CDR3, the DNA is TGCGCCAGCAGCTTAAAAACAGGGCTTAACACTGAAGCTTTCTTT.

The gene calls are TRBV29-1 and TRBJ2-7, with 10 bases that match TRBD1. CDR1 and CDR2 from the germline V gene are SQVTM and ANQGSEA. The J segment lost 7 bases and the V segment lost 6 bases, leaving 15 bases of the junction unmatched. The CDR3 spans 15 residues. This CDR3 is CSVSDRDRGRGEQYF. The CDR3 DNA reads TGCAGCGTCTCCGACCGCGACAGGGGGCGTGGGGAGCAGTACTTC.

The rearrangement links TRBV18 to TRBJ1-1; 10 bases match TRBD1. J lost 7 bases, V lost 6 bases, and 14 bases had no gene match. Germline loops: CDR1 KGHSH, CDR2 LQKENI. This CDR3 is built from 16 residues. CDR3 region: CASSPVPGTGAIEAFF. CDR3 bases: TGTGCCAGCTCCCCAGTTCCTGGGACAGGGGCGATTGAAGCTTTCTTT. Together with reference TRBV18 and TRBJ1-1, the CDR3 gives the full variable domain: NAGVMQNPRHLVRRRGQEARLRCSPMKGHSHVYWYRQLPEEGLKFMVYLQKENIIDESGMPKERFSAEFPKEGPSILRIQQVVRGDSAAYFCASSPVPGTGAIEAFFGQGTRLTVV.

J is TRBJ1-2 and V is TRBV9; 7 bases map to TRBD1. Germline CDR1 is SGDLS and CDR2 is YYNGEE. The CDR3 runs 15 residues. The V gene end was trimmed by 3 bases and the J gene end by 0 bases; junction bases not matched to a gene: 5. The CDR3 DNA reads TGTGCCAGCAGCGGCGTCAGGGGGGCTAACTATGGCTACACCTTC. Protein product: CASSGVRGANYGYTF.

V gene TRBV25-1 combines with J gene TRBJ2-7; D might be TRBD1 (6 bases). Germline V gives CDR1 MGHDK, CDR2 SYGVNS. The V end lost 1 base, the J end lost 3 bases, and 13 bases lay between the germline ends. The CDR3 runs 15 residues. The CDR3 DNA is TGTGCCAGCAGTGAATGGGGGACAACCTTCTACGAGCAGTACTTC. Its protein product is CASSEWGTTFYEQYF.